Listed here are 30 T cell receptor beta chains from one sample, sequenced in a study of technical replicates of blood from a few donors. Sequencing was performed with immunoSEQ multiplex PCR; in TCRdb, only in-frame clones are kept and a portion is missing. The table lists around 50,000 clones, 94% of them singletons. Sequenced material: T cells isolated from PBMCs. The receptors were gathered from a human donor in good health.

The rearrangement uses TRBV10-3 and TRBJ1-2; D is unclear. CDR1 is ENHRY and CDR2 is SYGVKD in the germline V gene. Trimming left V 0 bases short and J 1 base short, with 9 bases between. This CDR3 spans 15 amino acids. CDR3 DNA sequence: TGTGCCATCAGTGAGTCCCGGGGAAGTAACTATGGCTACACCTTC. The encoded protein is CAISESRGSNYGYTF.

The chain combines TRBV11-2 with TRBJ2-3; TRBD2 agrees at 7 bases. Germline values: CDR1 SGHAT, CDR2 FQNNGV. The CDR3 extends over 16 amino acids. The junction had 10 bases not matched to a gene; V was cut back by 1 base and J by 6 bases. The CDR3: CASSLVFLAGADTQYF. The CDR3 DNA reads TGTGCCAGCAGCTTAGTTTTCCTGGCGGGAGCCGATACGCAGTATTTT. Looking up the rest from reference TRBV11-2 and TRBJ2-3 gives the full variable domain: EAGVAQSPRYKIIEKRQSVAFWCNPISGHATLYWYQQILGQGPKLLIQFQNNGVVDDSQLPKDRFSAERLKGVDSTLKIQPAKLEDSAVYLCASSLVFLAGADTQYFGPGTRLTVL.

V usage is TRBV11-2 and J usage is TRBJ2-7; tentative D call: TRBD2 (5 bases). Trimming left V 5 bases short and J 4 bases short, with 30 bases between. This CDR3 is built from 19 residues. Germline CDR1 and CDR2: SGHAT and FQNNGV. The CDR3 reads CASSRITGTIGRSAYEQYF. CDR3 DNA: TGTGCCAGCAGCCGAATCACGGGAACTATCGGTCGATCGGCTTACGAGCAGTACTTC.

V gene TRBV13 combines with J gene TRBJ2-1; 11 bases fit TRBD2. This CDR3 spans 16 amino acids. Trimming cost V 8 bases and J 7 bases; bases outside gene matches: 13. Germline CDR1 PRHDT, CDR2 FYEKMQ (reference sequence). In DNA, the CDR3 is TGTGCCAGCGGCGGGGTATTAGCGGGAGGGCGGAATGAGCAGTTCTTC. Amino acid sequence: CASGGVLAGGRNEQFF.

This chain connects TRBV28 to TRBJ2-7; TRBD2 matches at 7 bases. The CDR3 sequence is 13 residues long. The V gene end was trimmed by 9 bases and the J gene end by 3 bases; junction bases not matched to a gene: 8. Germline loops: CDR1 MDHEN, CDR2 SYDVKM. CDR3 protein: CASFRRERYEQYF. The CDR3 DNA sequence: TGTGCCAGTTTTCGGCGGGAGCGCTACGAGCAGTACTTC.

This rearrangement joins TRBV5-1 to TRBJ2-7, with TRBD1 as a possible D gene (6 bases). Germline CDR1 is SGHRS and CDR2 is YFSETQ. The CDR3 loop spans 15 amino acids. The V end was cut by 4 bases, the J end by 0 bases, with 14 bases between. The CDR3 sequence: CASSDRGQSSYEQYF. The CDR3 bases are TGCGCCAGCAGCGATAGAGGACAGAGCTCCTACGAGCAGTACTTC.

The gene calls are TRBV7-9 and TRBJ1-5; D is unclear. Germline V gene data show CDR1 as SEHNR and CDR2 as FQNEAQ (reference sequence). The CDR3 has 15 amino acids. V dropped 0 bases and J dropped 2 bases, with 8 bases sitting between them. The CDR3 protein is CASSLAGVGNQPQHF. CDR3 nucleotides: TGTGCCAGCAGCTTAGCCGGGGTGGGCAATCAGCCCCAGCATTTT.

The genes are TRBV15 and TRBJ1-1, with D maybe TRBD1 (5 bases). The CDR3 runs 15 residues. Germline values: CDR1 LNHNV, CDR2 YYDKDF (reference sequence). V shed 3 bases and J shed 10 bases, with 21 bases lying between them. The CDR3 reads CATSSSQVELGGAFF. The CDR3 bases are TGTGCCACCAGCAGTTCCCAGGTAGAGCTGGGGGGAGCTTTCTTT.

In nucleotides, the CDR3 is TGTGCCAGCAGTTACATCGGACAGGGTTACAATGAGCAGTTCTTC. Its translation: CASSYIGQGYNEQFF. This chain uses TRBV6-5 with TRBJ2-1; 8 bases align to TRBD1. Germline V lookup: CDR1 MNHEY, CDR2 SVGAGI. The CDR3 is 15 residues long. V shed 2 bases and J 4 bases; nucleotides not matched to a gene: 4.

The chain links TRBV6-5 to TRBJ2-1; 7 nucleotides align to TRBD2. The V segment lost 4 bases and the J segment 7 bases; nucleotides outside the gene matches: 13. Germline-derived CDR1 and CDR2 are MNHEY and SVGAGI. The CDR3 totals 16 residues. The CDR3 coding sequence is TGTGCCAGCAGTTCCCCATCGGGACTAAGGTCGAATGAGCAGTTCTTC. This sequence encodes CASSSPSGLRSNEQFF.

The CDR3 region is CASSLSRGESYEQYF. CDR3 sequence (DNA): TGCGCCAGCAGCTTGAGCAGGGGAGAGTCCTACGAGCAGTACTTC. J is TRBJ2-7 and V is TRBV5-1; TRBD1 is a possible D gene (6 bases). The CDR3 consists of 15 residues. Germline V CDR1 and CDR2: SGHRS, YFSETQ. With 1 base removed from V and 1 base from J, the gap between germline ends came to 12 bases.

This sequence joins TRBV29-1 and TRBJ2-3; no clear D. The CDR3 contains 13 residues. V was cut by 4 bases and J by 0 bases, with 8 bases left in between. CDR1 SQVTM and CDR2 ANQGSEA come from the germline V gene. CDR3 DNA sequence: TGCAGCGTTGGCAGCGCTAGCACAGATACGCAGTATTTT. Translated, it gives CSVGSASTDTQYF.

The genes are TRBV7-6 and TRBJ2-7; TRBD1 matches 10 bases. This CDR3 comprises 16 residues. V lost 2 bases to trimming and J lost 3 bases; unmatched junction nucleotides: 7. Germline values: CDR1 SGHVS, CDR2 FNYEAQ. The CDR3 protein is CASSLSAGTGDYEQYF. The CDR3 nucleotides are TGTGCCAGCAGCTTAAGTGCCGGGACAGGGGACTACGAGCAGTACTTC.

The chain joins TRBV10-3 to TRBJ2-7, with 9 bases fitting TRBD2. The CDR3 is made up of 16 amino acids. J gave up 0 bases and V 2 bases, and 5 bases lay outside the gene matches. In germline, CDR1 is ENHRY, CDR2 SYGVKD. The CDR3 region has the DNA TGTGCCATCAGTGAGATACCGGGACTAGCCTCCTACGAGCAGTACTTC. Translating gives CAISEIPGLASYEQYF.

The chain combines TRBV11-2 with TRBJ2-6, with 10 bases that match TRBD2. CDR1 is SGHAT and CDR2 is FQNNGV in the germline V gene. This CDR3 spans 19 amino acids. V trimming: 0 bases; J trimming: 0 bases; junction bases outside the gene matches: 5. The DNA for the CDR3 is TGTGCCAGCAGCTTAGAAAGGACTAGCGGATTCTCTGGGGCCAACGTCCTGACTTTC. It codes for CASSLERTSGFSGANVLTF.

V usage is TRBV29-1 and J usage is TRBJ1-2, with D perhaps TRBD1 (6 bases). The V and J ends lost 5 bases and 3 bases respectively, with 13 bases between them. This CDR3 comprises 13 residues. Germline V gene sequence: CDR1 SQVTM, CDR2 ANQGSEA. The CDR3 region has the DNA TGCAGCGTTCCGGACAGAGGATACTATGGCTACACCTTC. As protein: CSVPDRGYYGYTF.

This clone was picked up one time. The genes are TRBV11-3 and TRBJ2-5; TRBD1 agrees at 9 bases. Trimming cost V 5 bases and J 5 bases; bases outside gene matches: 3. Germline loops: CDR1 SGHNT, CDR2 YENEEA. The CDR3 is 13 amino acids. The CDR3 bases are TGTGCCAGCAGCCCCGGACAGGGGGAGACCCAGTACTTC. Its translation: CASSPGQGETQYF.

Written as DNA, the CDR3 is TGCAGCGTTGAAGGCGGCGGATCCTATGGCTACACCTTC. Protein: CSVEGGGSYGYTF. The rearrangement joins TRBV29-1 to TRBJ1-2; D ambiguous. Germline CDR1 and CDR2: SQVTM and ANQGSEA. V shed 1 base and J shed 4 bases, with 10 bases lying between them. The CDR3 is made up of 13 amino acids.

The chain recombines TRBV9 with TRBJ2-1; possibly TRBD1 for D (5 bases). V shed 4 bases and J shed 6 bases, with 14 bases lying between them. CDR3 length: 14 amino acids. Germline CDR1 reads SGDLS; CDR2 reads YYNGEE. CDR3 sequence: CASSPTVGPNEQFF. In nucleotides, the CDR3 is TGTGCCAGCAGCCCCACGGTGGGGCCCAATGAGCAGTTCTTC.

This chain joins TRBV5-1 and TRBJ2-5, with D possibly TRBD1 on 7 matching bases. The germline V gene encodes CDR1 SGHRS and CDR2 YFSETQ. This CDR3 spans 15 amino acids. Trimming took off 0 bases at V and 3 bases at J, with 12 bases between the two ends. CDR3 DNA sequence: TGCGCCAGCAGCTTGGGTACAGGGGAGGAAGAGACCCAGTACTTC. Protein: CASSLGTGEEETQYF.

The V call is TRBV28, the J call TRBJ2-7; 9 positions agree with TRBD1. Germline V gives CDR1 MDHEN, CDR2 SYDVKM. J lost 1 base, V lost 8 bases, and 3 bases had no gene match. The CDR3 has 13 amino acids. CDR3 nucleotides: TGTGCCAGCGACAGGGGGTTGTCCTACGAGCAGTACTTC. Translation: CASDRGLSYEQYF.

V gene TRBV7-9 combines with J gene TRBJ1-4; D is uncertain. CDR1 SEHNR and CDR2 FQNEAQ come from the germline V gene (reference sequence). V lost 7 bases to trimming and J lost 5 bases, with 20 bases between them. This CDR3 has 16 residues. CDR3 region: CASTPGHGRLNEKLFF. The CDR3 region has the DNA TGTGCCAGCACCCCCGGGCACGGGAGGCTGAATGAAAAACTGTTTTTT.

CDR3 loop: CASMMGQGNYEQYF. The CDR3 region has the DNA TGTGCCAGCATGATGGGACAGGGAAACTACGAGCAGTACTTC. The genes are TRBV6-6 and TRBJ2-7, with 9 bases fitting TRBD1. The CDR3 extends over 14 amino acids. CDR1 is MNHNY and CDR2 is SVGAGI in the germline V gene (reference sequence). The V and J ends lost 7 bases and 3 bases, in that order; junction bases with no gene match: 7.

The rearrangement links TRBV7-9 to TRBJ1-1; D gene unclear. CDR3 length equals 12 residues. CDR1 is SEHNR, CDR2 FQNEAQ, per germline (reference sequence). Trimming left V 5 bases short and J 11 bases short, with 15 bases between. CDR3 sequence: CASSLGRDWAFF. Written as DNA, the CDR3 is TGTGCCAGCAGCCTGGGGAGGGATTGGGCTTTCTTT.

The rearrangement joins TRBV28 to TRBJ2-1; 8 nucleotides align to TRBD2. Germline CDR1 reads MDHEN; CDR2 reads SYDVKM. The trim removed 8 bases at V and 8 bases at J, leaving 17 bases unmatched. This CDR3 region has 16 residues. This chain's CDR3 is CASPRPGGRQMDEQFF. CDR3 nucleotide sequence: TGTGCCAGCCCACGACCGGGAGGGAGGCAAATGGATGAGCAGTTCTTC.

In this sample, this clone turned up a few times. V is TRBV10-1 and J is TRBJ2-1; 10 nucleotides line up with TRBD2. The CDR3 is 16 residues long. CDR1 is WNHNN and CDR2 is SYGVQD in the germline V gene (reference sequence). With V trimmed by 0 bases and J by 5 bases, 4 bases remained unmatched. The CDR3 sequence is CASSESLAGEHNEQFF. CDR3 in DNA: TGCGCCAGCAGTGAGTCGCTAGCGGGAGAGCACAATGAGCAGTTCTTC.

This chain links TRBV7-8 with TRBJ2-2, with TRBD2 as a possible D gene (6 bases). The CDR3 sequence is 16 residues long. Trimming left V 1 base short and J 4 bases short, with 13 bases between. CDR1 and CDR2 (germline): SGHVS, FQNEAQ. This CDR3 reads CASSLGGILATGELFF. CDR3 coding DNA: TGTGCCAGCAGCTTAGGCGGGATCTTGGCCACCGGGGAGCTGTTTTTT.

The CDR3 coding sequence is TGTGCCAGCAGCCCGCTGGTAGTCGGCTACACCTTC. This sequence encodes CASSPLVVGYTF. The J gene is TRBJ1-2, the V gene TRBV7-2; no firm D call. Trimming shortened V by 5 bases and J by 8 bases, and 12 bases separated the two germline ends. CDR3 length: 12 amino acids. In germline, CDR1 is SGHTA, CDR2 FQGNSA.

The rearrangement links TRBV6-6 to TRBJ2-7, with D maybe TRBD1 (6 bases). V lost 2 bases, J lost 0 bases, and 14 bases lay in between. CDR3 length equals 16 residues. Germline V gene lookup returns CDR1 MNHNY and CDR2 SVGAGI (reference sequence). The CDR3, as DNA: TGTGCCAGCAGTTACCCCCGACAGGTGGCCTCCTACGAGCAGTACTTC. Its protein product is CASSYPRQVASYEQYF.

Comment on this clone: At one of its ends the junction is not consistent with the germline gene, which may arise from a read error. J is TRBJ2-7 and V is TRBV10-3, with 9 bases lining up with TRBD2. The CDR3 is made up of 12 amino acids. CDR1 is ENHRY and CDR2 is SYGVKD in the germline V gene. CDR3 residues: CAISDVPAGGHF. CDR3 in DNA: TGTGCCATCAGTGATGTGCCAGCGGGGGGACACTTC.